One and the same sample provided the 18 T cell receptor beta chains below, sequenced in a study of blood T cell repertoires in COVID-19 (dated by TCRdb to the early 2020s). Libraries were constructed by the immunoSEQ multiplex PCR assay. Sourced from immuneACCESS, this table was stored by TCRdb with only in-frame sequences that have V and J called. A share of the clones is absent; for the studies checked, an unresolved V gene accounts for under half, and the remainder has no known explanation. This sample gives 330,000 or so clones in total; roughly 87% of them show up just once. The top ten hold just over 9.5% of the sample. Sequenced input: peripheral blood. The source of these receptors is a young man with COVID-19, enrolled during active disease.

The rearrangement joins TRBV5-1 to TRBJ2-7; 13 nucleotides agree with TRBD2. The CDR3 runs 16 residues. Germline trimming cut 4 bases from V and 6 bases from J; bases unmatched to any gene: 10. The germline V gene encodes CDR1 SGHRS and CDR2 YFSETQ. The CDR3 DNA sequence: TGCGCCAGCAGCATCTGGACTAGCGGGAGTAACGGCGAGCAGTACTTC. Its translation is CASSIWTSGSNGEQYF.

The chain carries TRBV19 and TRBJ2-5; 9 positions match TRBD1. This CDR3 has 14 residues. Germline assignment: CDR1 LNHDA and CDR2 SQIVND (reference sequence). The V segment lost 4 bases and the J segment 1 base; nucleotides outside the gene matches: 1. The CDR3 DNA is TGTGCCAGTAGTAAGGACAGGGGCCAAGAGACCCAGTACTTC. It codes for CASSKDRGQETQYF.

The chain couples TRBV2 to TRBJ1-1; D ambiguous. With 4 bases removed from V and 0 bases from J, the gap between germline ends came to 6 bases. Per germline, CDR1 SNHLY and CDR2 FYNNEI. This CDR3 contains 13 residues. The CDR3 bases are TGTGCCAGCAGTGCGCTATTGAACACTGAAGCTTTCTTT. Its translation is CASSALLNTEAFF. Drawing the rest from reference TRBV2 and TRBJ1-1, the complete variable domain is EPEVTQTPSHQVTQMGQEVILRCVPISNHLYFYWYRQILGQKVEFLVSFYNNEISEKSEIFDDQFSVERPDGSNFTLKIRSTKLEDSAMYFCASSALLNTEAFFGQGTRLTVV.

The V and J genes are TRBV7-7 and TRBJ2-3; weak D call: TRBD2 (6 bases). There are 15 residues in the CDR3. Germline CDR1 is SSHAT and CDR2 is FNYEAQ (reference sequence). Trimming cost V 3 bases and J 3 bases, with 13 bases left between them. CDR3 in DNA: TGTGCCAGCAGCTTGGGGCTAGCGCGAACAGATACGCAGTATTTT. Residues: CASSLGLARTDTQYF.

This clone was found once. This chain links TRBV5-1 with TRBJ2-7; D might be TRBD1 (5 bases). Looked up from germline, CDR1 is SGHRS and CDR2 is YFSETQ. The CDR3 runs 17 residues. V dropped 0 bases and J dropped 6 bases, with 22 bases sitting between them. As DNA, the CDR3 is TGCGCCAGCAGCTTGGCCAGGGCTTCAACAGTCGAGCGCGAGCAGTACTTC. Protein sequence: CASSLARASTVEREQYF.

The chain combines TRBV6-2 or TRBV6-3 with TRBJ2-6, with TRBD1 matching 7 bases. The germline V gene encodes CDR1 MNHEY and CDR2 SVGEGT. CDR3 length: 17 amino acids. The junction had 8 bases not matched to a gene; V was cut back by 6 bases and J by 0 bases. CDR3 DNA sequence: TGTGCCAGCAGCTGGCCGGGACAGACCTCTGGGGCCAACGTCCTGACTTTC. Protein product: CASSWPGQTSGANVLTF.

CDR3 in DNA: TGTGCCAGCAGCTTACCGGGGACAGGGGGTCAGCCCCAGCATTTT. Its protein product is CASSLPGTGGQPQHF. The chain is built from TRBV7-2 and TRBJ1-5; TRBD1 aligns across 11 bases. This CDR3 is 15 amino acids long. J was trimmed by 6 bases and V by 2 bases; bases with no gene match: 3. Germline loops: CDR1 SGHTA, CDR2 FQGNSA.

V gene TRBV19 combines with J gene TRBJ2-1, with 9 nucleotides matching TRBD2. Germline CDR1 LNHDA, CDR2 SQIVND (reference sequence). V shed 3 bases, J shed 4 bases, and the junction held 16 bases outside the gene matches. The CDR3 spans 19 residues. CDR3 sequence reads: CASSINRIGITSGYNEQFF. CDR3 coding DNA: TGTGCCAGTAGTATTAATAGGATAGGTATAACTAGCGGGTACAATGAGCAGTTCTTC.

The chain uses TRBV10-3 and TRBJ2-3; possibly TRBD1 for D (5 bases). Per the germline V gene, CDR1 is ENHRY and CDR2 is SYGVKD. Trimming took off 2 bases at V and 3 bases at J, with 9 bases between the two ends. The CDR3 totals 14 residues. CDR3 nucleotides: TGTGCCATCAGTGAGCCTCAGGGTACAGATACGCAGTATTTT. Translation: CAISEPQGTDTQYF.

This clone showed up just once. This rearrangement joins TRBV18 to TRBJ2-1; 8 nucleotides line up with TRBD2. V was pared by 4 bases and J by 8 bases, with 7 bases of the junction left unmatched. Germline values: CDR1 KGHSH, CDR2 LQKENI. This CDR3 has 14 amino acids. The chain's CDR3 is CASSLAGTRYEQFF. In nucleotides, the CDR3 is TGTGCCAGCTCACTCGCCGGGACTAGATATGAGCAGTTCTTC.

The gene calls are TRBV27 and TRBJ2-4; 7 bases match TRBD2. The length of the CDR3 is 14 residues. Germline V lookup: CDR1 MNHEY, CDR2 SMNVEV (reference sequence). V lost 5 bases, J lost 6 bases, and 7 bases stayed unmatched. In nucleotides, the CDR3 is TGTGCCAGCAGTCCCGCTAGCGGAAGAAACATTCAGTACTTC. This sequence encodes CASSPASGRNIQYF.

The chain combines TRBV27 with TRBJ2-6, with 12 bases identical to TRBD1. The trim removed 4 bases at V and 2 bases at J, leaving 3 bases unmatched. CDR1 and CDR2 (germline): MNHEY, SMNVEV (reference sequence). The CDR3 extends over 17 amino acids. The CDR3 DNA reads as TGTGCCAGCAGTTGGGACAGGGGGCGCGCTGGGGCCAACGTCCTGACTTTC. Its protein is CASSWDRGRAGANVLTF. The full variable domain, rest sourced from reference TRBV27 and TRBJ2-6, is EAQVTQNPRYLITVTGKKLTVTCSQNMNHEYMSWYRQDPGLGLRQIYYSMNVEVTDKGDVPEGYKVSRKEKRNFPLILESPSPNQTSLYFCASSWDRGRAGANVLTFGAGSRLTVL.

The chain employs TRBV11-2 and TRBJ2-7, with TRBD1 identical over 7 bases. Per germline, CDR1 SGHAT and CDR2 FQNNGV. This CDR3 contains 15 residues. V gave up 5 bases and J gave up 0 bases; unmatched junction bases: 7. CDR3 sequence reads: CASSRQDRSSYEQYF. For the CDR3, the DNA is TGTGCCAGCAGCCGACAGGACAGGAGCTCCTACGAGCAGTACTTC. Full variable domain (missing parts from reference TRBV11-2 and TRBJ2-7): EAGVAQSPRYKIIEKRQSVAFWCNPISGHATLYWYQQILGQGPKLLIQFQNNGVVDDSQLPKDRFSAERLKGVDSTLKIQPAKLEDSAVYLCASSRQDRSSYEQYFGPGTRLTVT.

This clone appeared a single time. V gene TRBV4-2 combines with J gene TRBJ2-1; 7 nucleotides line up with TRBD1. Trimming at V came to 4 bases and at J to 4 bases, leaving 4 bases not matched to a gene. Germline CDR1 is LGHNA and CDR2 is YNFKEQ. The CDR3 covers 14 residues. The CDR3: CASSPGQTYNEQFF. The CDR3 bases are TGTGCCAGCAGCCCGGGACAGACATACAATGAGCAGTTCTTC.

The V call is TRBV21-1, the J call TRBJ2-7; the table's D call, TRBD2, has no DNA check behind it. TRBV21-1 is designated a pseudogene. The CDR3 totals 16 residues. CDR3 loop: CASSKGPANTTYEQYF. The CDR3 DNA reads TGTGCCAGCAGCAAAGGCCCAGCCAACACTACCTACGAGCAGTACTTC.

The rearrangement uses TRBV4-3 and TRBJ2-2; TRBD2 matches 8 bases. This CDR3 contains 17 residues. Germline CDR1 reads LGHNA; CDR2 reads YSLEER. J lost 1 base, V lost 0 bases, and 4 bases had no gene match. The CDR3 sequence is CASSQELAGGNTGELFF. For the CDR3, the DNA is TGCGCCAGCAGCCAAGAACTGGCGGGGGGGAACACCGGGGAGCTGTTTTTT.

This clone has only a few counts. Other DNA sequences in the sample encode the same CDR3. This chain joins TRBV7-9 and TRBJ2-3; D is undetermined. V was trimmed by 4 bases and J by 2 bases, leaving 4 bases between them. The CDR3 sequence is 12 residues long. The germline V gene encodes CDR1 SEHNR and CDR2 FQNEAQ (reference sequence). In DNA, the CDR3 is TGTGCCAGCAGCTCAGTCACAGATACGCAGTATTTT. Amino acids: CASSSVTDTQYF.

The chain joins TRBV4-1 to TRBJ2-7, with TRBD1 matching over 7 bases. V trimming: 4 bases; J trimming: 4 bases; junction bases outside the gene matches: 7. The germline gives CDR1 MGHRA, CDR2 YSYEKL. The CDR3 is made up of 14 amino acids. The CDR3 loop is CASSLDRVSYEQYF. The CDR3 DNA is TGCGCCAGCAGCCTAGACAGGGTTTCATACGAGCAGTACTTC.